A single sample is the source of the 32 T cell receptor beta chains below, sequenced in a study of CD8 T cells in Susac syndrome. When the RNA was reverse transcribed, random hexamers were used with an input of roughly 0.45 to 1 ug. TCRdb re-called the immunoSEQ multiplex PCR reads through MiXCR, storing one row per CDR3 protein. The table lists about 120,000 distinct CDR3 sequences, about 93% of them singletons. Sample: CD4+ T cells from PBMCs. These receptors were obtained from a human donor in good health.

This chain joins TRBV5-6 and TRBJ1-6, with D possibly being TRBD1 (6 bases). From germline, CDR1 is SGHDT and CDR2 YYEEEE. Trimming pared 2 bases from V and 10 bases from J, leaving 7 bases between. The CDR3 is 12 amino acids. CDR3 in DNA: TGTGCCAGCAGCTTTGGGGGCTCACCCCTCCACTTT. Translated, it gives CASSFGGSPLHF. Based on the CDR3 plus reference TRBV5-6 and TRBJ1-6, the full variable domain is DAGVTQSPTHLIKTRGQQVTLRCSPKSGHDTVSWYQQALGQGPQFIFQYYEEEERQRGNFPDRFSGHQFPNYSSELNVNALLLGDSALYLCASSFGGSPLHFGNGTRLTVT.

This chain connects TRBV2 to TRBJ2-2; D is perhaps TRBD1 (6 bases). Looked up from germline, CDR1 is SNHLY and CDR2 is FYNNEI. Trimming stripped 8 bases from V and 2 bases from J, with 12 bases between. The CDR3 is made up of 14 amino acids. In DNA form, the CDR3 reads TGTGCCAGCCTCAACAGGGACAACACCGGGGAGCTGTTTTTT. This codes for CASLNRDNTGELFF.

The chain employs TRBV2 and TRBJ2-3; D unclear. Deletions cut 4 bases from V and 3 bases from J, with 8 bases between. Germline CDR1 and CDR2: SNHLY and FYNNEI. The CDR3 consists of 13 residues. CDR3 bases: TGTGCCAGCAGTGTTGGACCGACAGATACGCAGTATTTT. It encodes CASSVGPTDTQYF.

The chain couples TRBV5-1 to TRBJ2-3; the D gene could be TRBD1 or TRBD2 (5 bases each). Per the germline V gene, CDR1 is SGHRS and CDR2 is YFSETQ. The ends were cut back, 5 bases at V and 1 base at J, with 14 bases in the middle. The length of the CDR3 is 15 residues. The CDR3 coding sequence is TGCGCCAGCAGTCTCGGGACCCGGGGCACAGATACGCAGTATTTT. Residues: CASSLGTRGTDTQYF.

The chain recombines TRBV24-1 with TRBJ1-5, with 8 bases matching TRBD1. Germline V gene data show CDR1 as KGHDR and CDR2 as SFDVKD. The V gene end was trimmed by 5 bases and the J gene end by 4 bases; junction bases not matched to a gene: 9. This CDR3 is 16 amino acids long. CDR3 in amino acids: CATSGTGTLGNQPQHF. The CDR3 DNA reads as TGTGCCACCAGTGGGACAGGGACCTTAGGGAATCAGCCCCAGCATTTT.

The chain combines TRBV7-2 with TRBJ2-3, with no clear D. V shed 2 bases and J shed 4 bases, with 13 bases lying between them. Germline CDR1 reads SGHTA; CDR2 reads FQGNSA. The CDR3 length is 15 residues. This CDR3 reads CASSLSLTSADTQYF. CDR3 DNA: TGTGCCAGCAGCTTAAGTCTGACCTCTGCAGATACGCAGTATTTT.

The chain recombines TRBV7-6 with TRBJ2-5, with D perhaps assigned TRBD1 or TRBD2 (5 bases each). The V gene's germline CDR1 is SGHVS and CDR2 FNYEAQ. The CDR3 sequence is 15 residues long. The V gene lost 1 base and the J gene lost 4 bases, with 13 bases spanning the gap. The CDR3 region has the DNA TGTGCCAGCAGCTTAGGTCCAGGGAGAGGAGAGACCCAGTACTTC. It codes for CASSLGPGRGETQYF.

The CDR3 reads CSVGLFPGANVLTF. The CDR3 nucleotides are TGCAGCGTTGGTTTGTTTCCTGGGGCCAACGTCCTGACTTTC. The chain uses TRBV29-1 and TRBJ2-6; D unresolved. V was cut by 4 bases and J by 2 bases, with 9 bases left in between. CDR3 length: 14 residues. CDR1 is SQVTM, CDR2 ANQGSEA, per germline.

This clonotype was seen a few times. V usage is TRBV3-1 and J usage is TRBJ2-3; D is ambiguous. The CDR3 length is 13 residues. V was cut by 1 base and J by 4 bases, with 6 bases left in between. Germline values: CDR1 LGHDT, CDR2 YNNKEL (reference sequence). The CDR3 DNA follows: TGTGCCAGCAGCCAAGGACTCGCAGATACGCAGTATTTT. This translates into CASSQGLADTQYF.

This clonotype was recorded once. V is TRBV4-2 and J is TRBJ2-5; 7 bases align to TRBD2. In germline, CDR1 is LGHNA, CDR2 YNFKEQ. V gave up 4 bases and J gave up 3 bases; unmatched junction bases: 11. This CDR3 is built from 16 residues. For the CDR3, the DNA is TGTGCCAGCAGCCGATCCCTAGCGGTTGAGGAAGAGACCCAGTACTTC. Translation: CASSRSLAVEEETQYF.

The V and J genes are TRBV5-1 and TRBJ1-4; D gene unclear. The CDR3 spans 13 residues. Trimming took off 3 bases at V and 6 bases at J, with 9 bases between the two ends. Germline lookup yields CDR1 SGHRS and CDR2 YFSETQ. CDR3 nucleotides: TGCGCCAGCAGCTCCAGTGGAGATGAAAAACTGTTTTTT. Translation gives CASSSSGDEKLFF.

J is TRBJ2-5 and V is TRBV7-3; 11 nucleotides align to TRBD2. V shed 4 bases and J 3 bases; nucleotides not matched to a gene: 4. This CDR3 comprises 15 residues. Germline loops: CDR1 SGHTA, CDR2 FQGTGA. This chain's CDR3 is CASSSLGLAEETQYF. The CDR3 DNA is TGTGCCAGCAGCTCCCTGGGACTAGCGGAAGAGACCCAGTACTTC.

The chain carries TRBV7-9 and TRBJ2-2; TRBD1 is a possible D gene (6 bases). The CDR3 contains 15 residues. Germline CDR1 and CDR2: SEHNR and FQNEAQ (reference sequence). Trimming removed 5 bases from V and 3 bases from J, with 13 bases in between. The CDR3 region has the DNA TGTGCCAGCAGCCCCAGGACAGCCTACACCGGGGAGCTGTTTTTT. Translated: CASSPRTAYTGELFF.

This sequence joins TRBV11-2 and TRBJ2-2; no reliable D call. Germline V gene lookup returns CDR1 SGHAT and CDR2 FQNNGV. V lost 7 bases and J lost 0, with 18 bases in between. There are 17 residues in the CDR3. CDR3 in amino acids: CASNTSSWDSNTGELFF. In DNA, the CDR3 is TGTGCCAGCAACACCAGTTCTTGGGATTCGAACACCGGGGAGCTGTTTTTT. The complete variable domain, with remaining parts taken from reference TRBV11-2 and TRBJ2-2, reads EAGVAQSPRYKIIEKRQSVAFWCNPISGHATLYWYQQILGQGPKLLIQFQNNGVVDDSQLPKDRFSAERLKGVDSTLKIQPAKLEDSAVYLCASNTSSWDSNTGELFFGEGSRLTVL.

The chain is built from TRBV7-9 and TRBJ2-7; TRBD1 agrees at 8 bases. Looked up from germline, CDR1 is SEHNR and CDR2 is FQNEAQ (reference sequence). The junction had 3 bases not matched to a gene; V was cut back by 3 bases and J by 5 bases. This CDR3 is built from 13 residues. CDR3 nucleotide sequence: TGTGCCAGCAGCTTGGACAGGGCCCACGAGCAGTACTTC. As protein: CASSLDRAHEQYF.

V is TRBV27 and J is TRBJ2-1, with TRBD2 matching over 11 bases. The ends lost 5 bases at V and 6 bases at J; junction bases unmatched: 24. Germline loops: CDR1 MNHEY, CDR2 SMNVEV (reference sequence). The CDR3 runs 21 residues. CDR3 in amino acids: CASSAYGGGIMTSGTFNEQFF. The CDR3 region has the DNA TGTGCCAGCAGTGCTTACGGGGGGGGAATAATGACTAGCGGGACCTTCAATGAGCAGTTCTTC.

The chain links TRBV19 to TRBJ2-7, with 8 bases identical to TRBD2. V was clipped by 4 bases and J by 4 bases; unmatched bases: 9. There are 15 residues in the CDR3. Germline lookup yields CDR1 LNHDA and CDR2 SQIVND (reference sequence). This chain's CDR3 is CASSTLGAGVYEQYF. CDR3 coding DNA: TGTGCCAGTAGTACCCTGGGAGCGGGAGTGTACGAGCAGTACTTC.

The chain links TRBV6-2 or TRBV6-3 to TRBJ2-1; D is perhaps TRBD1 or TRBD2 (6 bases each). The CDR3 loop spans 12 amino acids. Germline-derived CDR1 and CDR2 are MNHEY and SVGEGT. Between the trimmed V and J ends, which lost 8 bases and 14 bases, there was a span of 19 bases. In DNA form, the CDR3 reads TGTGCCAGCCGGGCCGGTGGGGGGCGAGAGTTCTTC. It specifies CASRAGGGREFF.

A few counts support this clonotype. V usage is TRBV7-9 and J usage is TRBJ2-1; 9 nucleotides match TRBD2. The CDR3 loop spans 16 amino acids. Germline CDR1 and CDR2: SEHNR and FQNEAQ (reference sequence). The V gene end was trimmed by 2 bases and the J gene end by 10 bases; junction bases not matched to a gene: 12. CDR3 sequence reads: CASSLRAGGPSGEQFF. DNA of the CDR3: TGTGCCAGCAGCTTAAGGGCGGGAGGGCCCTCGGGGGAGCAGTTCTTC.

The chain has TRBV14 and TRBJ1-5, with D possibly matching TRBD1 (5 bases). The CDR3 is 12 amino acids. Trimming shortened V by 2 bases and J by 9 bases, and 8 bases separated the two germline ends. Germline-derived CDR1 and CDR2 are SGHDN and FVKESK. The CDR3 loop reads CASSQRGGPQHF. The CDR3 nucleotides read TGTGCCAGCAGCCAAAGGGGAGGGCCCCAGCATTTT.

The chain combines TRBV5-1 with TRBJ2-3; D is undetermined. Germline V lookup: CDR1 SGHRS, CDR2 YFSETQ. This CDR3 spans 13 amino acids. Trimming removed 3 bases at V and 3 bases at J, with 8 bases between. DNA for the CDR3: TGCGCCAGCAGCTCTAAGGGTACAGATACGCAGTATTTT. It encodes CASSSKGTDTQYF.

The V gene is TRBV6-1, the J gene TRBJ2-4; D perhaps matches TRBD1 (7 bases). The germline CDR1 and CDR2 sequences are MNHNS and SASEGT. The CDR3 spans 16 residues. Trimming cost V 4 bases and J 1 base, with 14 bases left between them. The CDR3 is CASSAQGGGAKNIQYF. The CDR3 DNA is TGTGCCAGCAGTGCGCAGGGGGGAGGTGCCAAAAACATTCAGTACTTC.

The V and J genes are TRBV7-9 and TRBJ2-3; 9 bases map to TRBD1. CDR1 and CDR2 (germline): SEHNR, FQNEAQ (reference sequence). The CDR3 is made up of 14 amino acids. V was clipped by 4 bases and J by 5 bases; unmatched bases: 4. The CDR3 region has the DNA TGTGCCAGCAGCTCGGACAGGGGAGTAGATACGCAGTATTTT. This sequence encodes CASSSDRGVDTQYF.

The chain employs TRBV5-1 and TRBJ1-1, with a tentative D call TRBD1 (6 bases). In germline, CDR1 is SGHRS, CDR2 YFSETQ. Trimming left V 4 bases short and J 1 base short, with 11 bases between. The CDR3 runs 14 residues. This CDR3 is CASSEQGRNTEAFF. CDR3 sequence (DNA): TGCGCCAGCAGCGAACAGGGTAGGAACACTGAAGCTTTCTTT.

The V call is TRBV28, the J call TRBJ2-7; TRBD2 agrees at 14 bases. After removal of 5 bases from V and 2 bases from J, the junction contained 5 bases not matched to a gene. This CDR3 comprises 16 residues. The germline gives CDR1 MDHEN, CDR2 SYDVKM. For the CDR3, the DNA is TGTGCCAGCAGTACCGGGACTAGCGGGAGACCCTACGAGCAGTACTTC. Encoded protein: CASSTGTSGRPYEQYF.

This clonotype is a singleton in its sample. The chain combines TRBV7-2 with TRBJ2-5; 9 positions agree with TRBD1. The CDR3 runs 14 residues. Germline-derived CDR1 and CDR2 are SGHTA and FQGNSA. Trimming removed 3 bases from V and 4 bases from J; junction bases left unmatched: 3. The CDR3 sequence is CASSLDRGSETQYF. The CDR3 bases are TGTGCCAGCAGCTTGGACAGGGGATCAGAGACCCAGTACTTC. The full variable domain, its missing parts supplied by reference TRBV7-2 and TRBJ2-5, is GAGVSQSPSNKVTEKGKDVELRCDPISGHTALYWYRQSLGQGLEFLIYFQGNSAPDKSGLPSDRFSAERTGGSVSTLTIQRTQQEDSAVYLCASSLDRGSETQYFGPGTRLLVL.

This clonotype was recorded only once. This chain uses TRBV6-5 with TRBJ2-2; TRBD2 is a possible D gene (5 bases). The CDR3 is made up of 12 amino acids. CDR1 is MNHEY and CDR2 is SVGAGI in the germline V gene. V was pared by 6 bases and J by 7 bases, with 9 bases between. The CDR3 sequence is CASSREGGELFF. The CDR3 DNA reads TGTGCCAGCAGCAGAGAGGGCGGGGAGCTGTTTTTT.

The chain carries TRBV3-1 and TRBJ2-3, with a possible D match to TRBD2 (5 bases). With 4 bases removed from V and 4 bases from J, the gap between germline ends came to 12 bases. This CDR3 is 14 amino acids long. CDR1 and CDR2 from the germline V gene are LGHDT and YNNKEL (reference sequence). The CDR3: CASSLASRADTQYF. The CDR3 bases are TGTGCCAGCAGCCTCGCTAGCAGAGCAGATACGCAGTATTTT.

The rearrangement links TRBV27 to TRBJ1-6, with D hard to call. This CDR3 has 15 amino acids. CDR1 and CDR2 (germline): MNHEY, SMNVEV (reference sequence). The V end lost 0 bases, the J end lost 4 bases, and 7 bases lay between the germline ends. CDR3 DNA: TGTGCCAGCAGTTTATCGGTGGGTTATAATTCACCCCTCCACTTT. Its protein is CASSLSVGYNSPLHF.

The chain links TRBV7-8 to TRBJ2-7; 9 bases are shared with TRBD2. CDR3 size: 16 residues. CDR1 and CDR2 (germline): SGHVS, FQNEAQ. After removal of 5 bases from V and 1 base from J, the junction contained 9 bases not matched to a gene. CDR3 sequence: CASSPRLAGESYEQYF. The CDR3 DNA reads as TGTGCCAGCAGCCCACGTTTAGCGGGAGAGTCCTACGAGCAGTACTTC.

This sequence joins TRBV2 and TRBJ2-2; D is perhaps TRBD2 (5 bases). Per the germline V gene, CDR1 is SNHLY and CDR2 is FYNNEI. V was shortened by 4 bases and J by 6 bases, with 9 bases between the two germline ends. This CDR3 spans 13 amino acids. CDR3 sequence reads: CASSVGESGELFF. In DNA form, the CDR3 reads TGTGCCAGCAGTGTTGGGGAGTCCGGGGAGCTGTTTTTT.

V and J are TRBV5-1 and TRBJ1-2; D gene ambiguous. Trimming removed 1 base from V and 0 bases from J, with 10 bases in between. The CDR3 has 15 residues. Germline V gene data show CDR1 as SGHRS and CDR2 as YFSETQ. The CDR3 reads CASSLLVDSNYGYTF. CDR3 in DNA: TGCGCCAGCAGCTTGTTGGTGGATTCTAACTATGGCTACACCTTC.